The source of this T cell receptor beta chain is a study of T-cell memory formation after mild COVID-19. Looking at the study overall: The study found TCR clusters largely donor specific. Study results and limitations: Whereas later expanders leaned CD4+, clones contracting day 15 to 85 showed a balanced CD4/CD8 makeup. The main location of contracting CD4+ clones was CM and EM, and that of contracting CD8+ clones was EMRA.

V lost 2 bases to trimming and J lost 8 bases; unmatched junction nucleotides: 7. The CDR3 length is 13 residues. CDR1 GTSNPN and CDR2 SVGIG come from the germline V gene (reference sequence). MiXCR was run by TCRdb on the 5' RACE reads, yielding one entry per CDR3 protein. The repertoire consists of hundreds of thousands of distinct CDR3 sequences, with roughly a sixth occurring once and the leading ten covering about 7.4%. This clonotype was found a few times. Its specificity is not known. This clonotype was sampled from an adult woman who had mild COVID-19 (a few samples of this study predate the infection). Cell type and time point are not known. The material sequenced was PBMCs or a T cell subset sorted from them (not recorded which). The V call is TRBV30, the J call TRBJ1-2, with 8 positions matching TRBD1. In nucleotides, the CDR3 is TGTGCCTGGAGTATCATGACAGGGGCCGGCTACACCTTC. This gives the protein CAWSIMTGAGYTF. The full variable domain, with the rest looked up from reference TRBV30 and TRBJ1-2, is SQTIHQWPATLVQPVGSPLSLECTVEGTSNPNLYWYRQAAGRGLQLLFYSVGIGQISSEVPQNLSASRPQDRQFILSSKKLLLSDSGFYLCAWSIMTGAGYTFGSGTRLTVV.